The T cell receptor beta chain under discussion was sequenced for a study of blood T cell repertoires in COVID-19. In the study overall: The study drew acute and convalescent COVID-19 samples from the United States, Italy and Spain.

Germline CDR1 MNHEY, CDR2 SVGAGI. J was trimmed by 0 bases and V by 6 bases; bases with no gene match: 5. The length of the CDR3 is 15 residues. Generated by immunoSEQ multiplex PCR, the TCRdb table keeps only in-frame clones and is missing some. Here the sample spans some 120,000 clones, under 85% being singletons. The sample taken for sequencing was peripheral blood. The receptor was derived from a man between 60 and 70 years old with acute or convalescent COVID-19. This chain connects TRBV6-5 to TRBJ1-5, with TRBD1 matching over 7 bases. Written as DNA, the CDR3 is TGTGCCAGCAGGAGGGACAGAGGTAGCAATCAGCCCCAGCATTTT. Residues: CASRRDRGSNQPQHF.